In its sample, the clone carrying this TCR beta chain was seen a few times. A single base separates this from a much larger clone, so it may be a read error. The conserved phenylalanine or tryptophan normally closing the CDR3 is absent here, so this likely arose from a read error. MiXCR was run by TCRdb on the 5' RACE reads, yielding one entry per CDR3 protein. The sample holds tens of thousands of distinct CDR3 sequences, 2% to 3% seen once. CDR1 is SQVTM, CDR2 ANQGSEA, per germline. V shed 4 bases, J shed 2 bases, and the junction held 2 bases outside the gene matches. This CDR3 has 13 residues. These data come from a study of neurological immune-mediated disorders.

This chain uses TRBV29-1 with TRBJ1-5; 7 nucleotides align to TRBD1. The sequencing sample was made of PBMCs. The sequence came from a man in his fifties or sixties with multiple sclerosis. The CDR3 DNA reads TGCAGCGTTGGAGACAGGGGCAATCAGCCCCAGCATATT. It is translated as CSVGDRGNQPQHI.